This TCR beta chain derives from a study of technical replicates of blood from several donors. This CDR3 is built from 14 residues. From germline, CDR1 is MNHNS and CDR2 SASEGT. Between the trimmed V and J ends, which lost 2 bases and 6 bases, there was a span of 14 bases. The protocol was immunoSEQ multiplex PCR, while the TCRdb copy is restricted to in-frame clones and leaves out a portion. The sample has 64,000 or so clones; approximately 86% are singletons. The receptor was isolated from a human donor in good health. Some clones in this sample may be carry-over from other donors' samples. Sequencing used PBMCs. The V call is TRBV6-1, the J call TRBJ2-7, with a tentative D call TRBD1 (6 bases). CDR3 amino acids: CASSEITTGIEQYF. The DNA of the CDR3 is TGTGCCAGCAGTGAAATCACTACAGGGATCGAGCAGTACTTC.